This T cell receptor beta chain was recorded in a study of shared clonotypes between healthy human individuals. Regarding the study as a whole: It was observed that 5% to 6% of naive CD4 clonotypes were shared across a few donors.

The repertoire was sequenced with immunoSEQ multiplex PCR; TCRdb's copy has only in-frame clones and lacks some. The data show approximately 2.5 million clones, with approximately 92% seen just once and 0.11% to 0.15% held by the top ten. On this clone: What it recognizes is unknown.

What was sequenced was naive CD4+ T cells sorted from blood. Subset meaning: CD45RA+ positively selected. The source of this sequence is a man between 18 and 29 years old in good health.

The CDR3 sequence is CASSPGASTEAFF. CDR3 DNA: TGTGCCAGCTCTCCCGGTGCGAGCACTGAAGCTTTCTTT. The gene calls are TRBV18 and TRBJ1-1; D not resolved. V was trimmed by 6 bases and J by 4 bases, leaving 12 bases between them. CDR3 length: 13 residues. The V gene's germline CDR1 is KGHSH and CDR2 LQKENI.